The 25 T cell receptor beta chains given below trace back to one sample, sequenced in a study of cytomegalovirus exposure and HLA in healthy donors. Method: immunoSEQ multiplex PCR; TCRdb's copy keeps in-frame clones and lacks some. The profile shows some 350,000 clones, 87% of them singletons. The sequenced material came from PBMCs. The source of these receptors is a woman aged 30 to 39 in good health and CMV-seropositive.

The chain combines TRBV5-1 with TRBJ2-2; TRBD2 matches 14 bases. CDR1 is SGHRS and CDR2 is YFSETQ in the germline V gene. Trimming took 8 bases from V and 7 from J; bases not matched to a gene: 4. The CDR3 is made up of 14 amino acids. CDR3 protein: CARGTSGSGGELFF. CDR3 DNA sequence: TGCGCCAGGGGGACTAGCGGGAGCGGCGGGGAGCTGTTTTTT. Using reference TRBV5-1 and TRBJ2-2 for the parts outside the CDR3, the full variable domain is KAGVTQTPRYLIKTRGQQVTLSCSPISGHRSVSWYQQTPGQGLQFLFEYFSETQRNKGNFPGRFSGRQFSNSRSEMNVSTLELGDSALYLCARGTSGSGGELFFGEGSRLTVL.

V and J are TRBV6-6 and TRBJ2-7, with D perhaps TRBD1 or TRBD2 (5 bases each). Germline-derived CDR1 and CDR2 are MNHNY and SVGAGI (reference sequence). The CDR3 has 15 amino acids. With 6 bases removed from V and 0 bases from J, the gap between germline ends came to 15 bases. The CDR3 is CASSRWDLFSYEQYF. The CDR3 DNA reads TGTGCCAGCAGCCGATGGGACCTCTTCTCCTACGAGCAGTACTTC.

As regards this clone: The same CDR3 is also encoded by other DNA sequences in this sample. This sequence joins TRBV30 and TRBJ1-2; the D is unclear. The CDR3 length is 11 residues. Germline V gene sequence: CDR1 GTSNPN, CDR2 SVGIG (reference sequence). Between the trimmed V and J ends, which lost 4 bases and 4 bases, there was a span of 7 bases. CDR3 protein: CAWTGGYGYTF. In nucleotides, the CDR3 is TGTGCCTGGACCGGAGGCTATGGCTACACCTTC.

The V gene is TRBV6-1, the J gene TRBJ2-1; 7 bases agree with TRBD1. The CDR3 runs to 14 residues. Germline CDR1 is MNHNS and CDR2 is SASEGT. J gave up 5 bases and V 8 bases, and 9 bases lay outside the gene matches. Here the CDR3 reads CASSLTGTNNEQFF. The CDR3 DNA reads TGTGCCAGCTCACTGACAGGGACGAACAATGAGCAGTTCTTC.

The chain carries TRBV30 and TRBJ2-1; weak D call: TRBD2 (7 bases). Germline assignment: CDR1 GTSNPN and CDR2 SVGIG (reference sequence). The CDR3 has 14 residues. Trimming shortened V by 3 bases and J by 7 bases, and 16 bases separated the two germline ends. As DNA, the CDR3 is TGTGCCTGGAGAATCACCGGGGGGCAGAATGAGCAGTTCTTC. It is translated as CAWRITGGQNEQFF.

J is TRBJ2-2 and V is TRBV28; D is perhaps TRBD2 (5 bases). From germline, CDR1 is MDHEN and CDR2 SYDVKM. V dropped 8 bases and J dropped 7 bases, with 5 bases sitting between them. This CDR3 comprises 10 residues. For the CDR3, the DNA is TGTGCCAGCGGGAGCGGGGAGCTGTTTTTT. This sequence encodes CASGSGELFF.

CDR3 sequence: CASSSGRSNTGELFF. DNA for the CDR3: TGCGCCAGCAGCTCGGGACGGTCGAACACCGGGGAGCTGTTTTTT. The rearrangement uses TRBV5-1 and TRBJ2-2; D possibly uses TRBD1 or TRBD2 (5 bases each). Germline CDR1 and CDR2: SGHRS and YFSETQ. The CDR3 has 15 amino acids. V dropped 3 bases and J dropped 0 bases, with 9 bases sitting between them.

This chain joins TRBV6-5 and TRBJ1-2; D is undetermined. Germline-derived CDR1 and CDR2 are MNHEY and SVGAGI. Trimming left V 7 bases short and J 7 bases short, with 16 bases between. This CDR3 has 13 amino acids. In DNA, the CDR3 is TGTGCCAGCAATCACGATGGTTATCGTGGCTACACCTTC. Protein product: CASNHDGYRGYTF.

The chain employs TRBV6-4 and TRBJ2-1; 8 bases agree with TRBD2. With 4 bases clipped from V and 4 bases from J, the junction kept 6 bases outside the gene matches. Per germline, CDR1 MRHNA and CDR2 SNTAGT. The CDR3 length is 15 residues. For the CDR3, the DNA is TGTGCCAGCAGTGGCGAGCGGGGGCCGTACAATGAGCAGTTCTTC. This sequence encodes CASSGERGPYNEQFF.

V and J are TRBV18 and TRBJ2-5; D might be TRBD2 (6 bases). This CDR3 has 15 amino acids. With 2 bases removed from V and 2 bases from J, the gap between germline ends came to 12 bases. CDR1 is KGHSH, CDR2 LQKENI, per germline. In nucleotides, the CDR3 is TGTGCCAGCTCACCAAGGCTAGCGCTTCAAGAGACCCAGTACTTC. Translated: CASSPRLALQETQYF.

This chain connects TRBV11-2 to TRBJ2-5; 7 nucleotides line up with TRBD2. This CDR3 region has 14 residues. V dropped 5 bases and J dropped 5; count of bases not matched to a gene: 8. CDR1 is SGHAT and CDR2 is FQNNGV in the germline V gene. CDR3 in amino acids: CASSNLGTTETQYF. The DNA of the CDR3 is TGTGCCAGCAGCAACCTCGGGACTACGGAGACCCAGTACTTC. The entire variable domain, with the rest obtained from reference TRBV11-2 and TRBJ2-5, is as follows: EAGVAQSPRYKIIEKRQSVAFWCNPISGHATLYWYQQILGQGPKLLIQFQNNGVVDDSQLPKDRFSAERLKGVDSTLKIQPAKLEDSAVYLCASSNLGTTETQYFGPGTRLLVL.

The gene calls are TRBV5-6 and TRBJ1-5; 10 positions agree with TRBD1. This CDR3 contains 14 residues. J lost 6 bases, V lost 2 bases, and 2 bases had no gene match. CDR1 is SGHDT, CDR2 YYEEEE, per germline. The CDR3 sequence: CASSFGQGVQPQHF. The CDR3 DNA is TGTGCCAGCAGCTTCGGACAGGGGGTTCAGCCCCAGCATTTT.

This chain connects TRBV7-9 to TRBJ1-5; 7 bases map to TRBD1. The germline gives CDR1 SEHNR, CDR2 FQNEAQ (reference sequence). The CDR3 is 15 residues long. V lost 4 bases, J lost 3 bases, and 6 bases stayed unmatched. The CDR3 DNA sequence: TGTGCCAGCAGCTATACCGGGACAGTCAATCAGCCCCAGCATTTT. It is translated as CASSYTGTVNQPQHF. The entire variable domain, with the rest obtained from reference TRBV7-9 and TRBJ1-5, is as follows: DTGVSQNPRHKITKRGQNVTFRCDPISEHNRLYWYRQTLGQGPEFLTYFQNEAQLEKSRLLSDRFSAERPKGSFSTLEIQRTEQGDSAMYLCASSYTGTVNQPQHFGDGTRLSIL.

The rearrangement uses TRBV6-1 and TRBJ1-5; no definite D call. The CDR3 totals 15 residues. Trimming removed 0 bases from V and 4 bases from J, with 10 bases in between. The germline CDR1 and CDR2 sequences are MNHNS and SASEGT. CDR3 region: CASSEAWLKNQPQHF. CDR3 in DNA: TGTGCCAGCAGTGAAGCTTGGCTGAAAAATCAGCCCCAGCATTTT.

This clone has just a few counts. The chain employs TRBV27 and TRBJ2-1, with 9 bases that match TRBD2. Germline V gene data show CDR1 as MNHEY and CDR2 as SMNVEV (reference sequence). The CDR3 is 15 amino acids. Germline trimming cut 6 bases from V and 2 bases from J; bases unmatched to any gene: 5. The CDR3 DNA sequence: TGTGCCAGCAGCGGGCTAGCGGGACCCTACAATGAGCAGTTCTTC. It is translated as CASSGLAGPYNEQFF.

This chain joins TRBV29-1 and TRBJ2-5; D may be TRBD1 (5 bases). Germline V gene data show CDR1 as SQVTM and CDR2 as ANQGSEA. This CDR3 comprises 12 residues. Deletions cut 4 bases from V and 7 bases from J, with 13 bases between. Here the CDR3 reads CSVGGQGLTQYF. The CDR3 bases are TGCAGCGTTGGGGGCCAGGGATTGACCCAGTACTTC.

This clone turned up a few times. The rearrangement links TRBV7-3 to TRBJ2-1, with a weak D call TRBD1 (5 bases). This CDR3 region has 14 residues. Looked up from germline, CDR1 is SGHTA and CDR2 is FQGTGA. Trimming cost V 5 bases and J 5 bases, with 13 bases left between them. The CDR3 DNA reads as TGTGCCAGCAGCCCAGGACAAGGACACAATGAGCAGTTCTTC. Translation: CASSPGQGHNEQFF.

The chain carries TRBV30 and TRBJ1-1, with 7 bases lining up with TRBD1. This CDR3 comprises 12 residues. J gave up 4 bases and V 4 bases, and 3 bases lay outside the gene matches. Germline CDR1 and CDR2: GTSNPN and SVGIG (reference sequence). In DNA, the CDR3 is TGTGCCTGGACGGCAGGGGGCACTGAAGCTTTCTTT. Protein sequence: CAWTAGGTEAFF.

This sequence joins TRBV18 and TRBJ2-7; perhaps TRBD2 as D (6 bases). Germline CDR1 and CDR2: KGHSH and LQKENI. This CDR3 is 15 amino acids long. Trimming shortened V by 1 base and J by 2 bases, and 12 bases separated the two germline ends. This CDR3 reads CASSPQEGTAYEQYF. The DNA of the CDR3 is TGTGCCAGCTCACCACAGGAGGGAACCGCCTACGAGCAGTACTTC. The variable domain in full, completed from reference TRBV18 and TRBJ2-7, reads NAGVMQNPRHLVRRRGQEARLRCSPMKGHSHVYWYRQLPEEGLKFMVYLQKENIIDESGMPKERFSAEFPKEGPSILRIQQVVRGDSAAYFCASSPQEGTAYEQYFGPGTRLTVT.

The chain links TRBV27 to TRBJ2-3, with unresolved D. Trimming removed 2 bases from V and 0 bases from J, with 3 bases in between. The V gene's germline CDR1 is MNHEY and CDR2 SMNVEV (reference sequence). The CDR3 loop spans 13 amino acids. Here the CDR3 reads CASSLKSTDTQYF. The CDR3 nucleotides read TGTGCCAGCAGTTTAAAGAGCACAGATACGCAGTATTTT.

The J gene is TRBJ1-2, the V gene TRBV6-5; TRBD1 is a possible D gene (6 bases). The CDR3 consists of 14 residues. V was trimmed by 5 bases and J by 0 bases, leaving 10 bases between them. Germline assignment: CDR1 MNHEY and CDR2 SVGAGI. CDR3 sequence: CASSRGGSNYGYTF. The DNA of the CDR3 is TGTGCCAGCAGTCGAGGGGGGTCTAACTATGGCTACACCTTC.

This chain connects TRBV27 to TRBJ2-7; D not resolved. This CDR3 has 13 amino acids. V dropped 2 bases and J dropped 3 bases, with 8 bases sitting between them. Germline assignment: CDR1 MNHEY and CDR2 SMNVEV (reference sequence). The CDR3: CASSLARFYEQYF. CDR3 sequence (DNA): TGTGCCAGCAGTTTAGCGAGGTTCTACGAGCAGTACTTC.

This clone was counted a single time. The V call is TRBV7-2, the J call TRBJ2-7; D remains ambiguous. This CDR3 spans 16 amino acids. V was trimmed by 1 base and J by 3 bases, leaving 16 bases between them. Germline CDR1 and CDR2: SGHTA and FQGNSA. CDR3 nucleotides: TGTGCCAGCAGCTTAGGCAGCCCGATCGTCAACTACGAGCAGTACTTC. It yields the protein CASSLGSPIVNYEQYF. The full variable domain, completed using reference TRBV7-2 and TRBJ2-7, is GAGVSQSPSNKVTEKGKDVELRCDPISGHTALYWYRQSLGQGLEFLIYFQGNSAPDKSGLPSDRFSAERTGGSVSTLTIQRTQQEDSAVYLCASSLGSPIVNYEQYFGPGTRLTVT.

This clone was seen only once. The gene calls are TRBV7-9 and TRBJ1-4; a possible D gene is TRBD1 (5 bases). Germline values: CDR1 SEHNR, CDR2 FQNEAQ (reference sequence). The CDR3 consists of 19 residues. Trimming removed 2 bases at V and 2 bases at J, with 21 bases between. The CDR3 loop is CASSLTRQGIGATNEKLFF. CDR3 DNA sequence: TGTGCCAGCAGCTTAACAAGGCAGGGTATAGGGGCCACTAATGAAAAACTGTTTTTT.

This chain uses TRBV28 with TRBJ2-7; TRBD2 aligns across 7 bases. The CDR3 contains 14 residues. Trimming at V came to 2 bases and at J to 1 base, leaving 2 bases not matched to a gene. Germline V gene data show CDR1 as MDHEN and CDR2 as SYDVKM. CDR3 residues: CASSLAGVSYEQYF. The DNA for the CDR3 is TGTGCCAGCAGTTTAGCGGGAGTATCCTACGAGCAGTACTTC. Based on the CDR3 plus reference TRBV28 and TRBJ2-7, the full variable domain is DVKVTQSSRYLVKRTGEKVFLECVQDMDHENMFWYRQDPGLGLRLIYFSYDVKMKEKGDIPEGYSVSREKKERFSLILESASTNQTSMYLCASSLAGVSYEQYFGPGTRLTVT.